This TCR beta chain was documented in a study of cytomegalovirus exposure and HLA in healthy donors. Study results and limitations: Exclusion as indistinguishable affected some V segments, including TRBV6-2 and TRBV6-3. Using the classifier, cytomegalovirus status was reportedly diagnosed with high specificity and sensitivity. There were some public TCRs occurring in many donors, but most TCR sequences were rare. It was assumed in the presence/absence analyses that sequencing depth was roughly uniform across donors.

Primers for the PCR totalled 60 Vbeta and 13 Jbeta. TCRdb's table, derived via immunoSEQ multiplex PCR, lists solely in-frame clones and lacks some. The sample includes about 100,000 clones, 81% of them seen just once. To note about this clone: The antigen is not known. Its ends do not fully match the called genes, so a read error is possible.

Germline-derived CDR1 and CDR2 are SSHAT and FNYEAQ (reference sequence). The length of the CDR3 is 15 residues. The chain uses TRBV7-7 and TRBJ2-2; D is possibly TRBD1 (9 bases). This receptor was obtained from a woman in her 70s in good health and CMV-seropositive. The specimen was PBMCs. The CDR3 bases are TGTGCTAGCAGCTTAGCGGGACAGGGCTCCGGGGAGCTGTTTTTT. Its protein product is CASSLAGQGSGELFF.